This T cell receptor beta chain is drawn from a study of blood T cell repertoires in COVID-19. Study background: The cDNA or gDNA used as material had been derived from T cells, B-cell-depleted T cells, or PBMCs.

The CDR3 has 14 amino acids. CDR1 SEHNR and CDR2 FQNEAQ come from the germline V gene (reference sequence). Unmatched junction bases numbered 4, after V lost 6 bases and J lost 0 bases. Sequencing was performed with immunoSEQ multiplex PCR; in TCRdb, only in-frame clones are kept and a portion is missing. Found here are roughly 280,000 clones, about nine tenths of them singletons; the top ten hold about 4%. The study assigned cohorts using participant-reported clinical history. This sequence joins TRBV7-9 and TRBJ2-5; 7 bases line up with TRBD2. The TCR was taken from a woman younger than 45 with acute COVID-19. The sequencing sample was made of PBMCs or T cells enriched from blood (not recorded which). For the CDR3, the DNA is TGTGCCAGCAGGAAGCGGGACTACCAAGAGACCCAGTACTTC. Protein: CASRKRDYQETQYF.